Following are 21 T cell receptor beta chains from one sample sequenced in a study of T cell changes during pregnancy in multiple sclerosis (dated by TCRdb to about 2019). Libraries were prepared through the immunoSEQ multiplex PCR assay. TCRdb holds this immuneACCESS table with in-frame rearrangements only. Some clones are missing; in checked studies, unresolved V genes explain under half, and the rest has no known cause. Present in this sample are 35,000 to 55,000 clones, 88% of which were seen just once. The top ten constitute about 6.3% of the sample. The material was CD8+ T cells from peripheral blood mononuclear cells, obtained after pregnancy. The receptors shown here come from a female donor in good health, enrolled as a control in a pregnancy study.

CDR3 residues: CASSQEDRGLAYEQYF. The CDR3 nucleotides are TGCGCCAGCAGCCAGGAAGACAGGGGGCTAGCCTACGAGCAGTACTTC. The genes are TRBV4-3 and TRBJ2-7; 10 positions agree with TRBD1. J was trimmed by 2 bases and V by 3 bases; bases with no gene match: 7. The length of the CDR3 is 16 residues. Germline lookup yields CDR1 LGHNA and CDR2 YSLEER.

This sequence joins TRBV7-9 and TRBJ2-1, with TRBD2 matching over 9 bases. CDR1 and CDR2 from the germline V gene are SEHNR and FQNEAQ (reference sequence). Trimming took 5 bases from V and 8 from J; bases not matched to a gene: 10. The CDR3 length is 15 residues. The CDR3 sequence is CASSPPLRGGDEQFF. The CDR3 DNA reads TGTGCCAGCAGCCCCCCCTTGCGGGGGGGCGATGAGCAGTTCTTC. The complete variable domain, with remaining parts taken from reference TRBV7-9 and TRBJ2-1, reads DTGVSQNPRHKITKRGQNVTFRCDPISEHNRLYWYRQTLGQGPEFLTYFQNEAQLEKSRLLSDRFSAERPKGSFSTLEIQRTEQGDSAMYLCASSPPLRGGDEQFFGPGTRLTVL.

This chain links TRBV30 with TRBJ1-4; D uncertain. Germline V CDR1 and CDR2: GTSNPN, SVGIG (reference sequence). The CDR3 length is 14 residues. V was shortened by 4 bases and J by 3 bases, with 12 bases between the two germline ends. For the CDR3, the DNA is TGTGCCTGGACCCCGGCAGGCCCTAATGAAAAACTGTTTTTT. Its translation is CAWTPAGPNEKLFF. The variable domain in full, completed from reference TRBV30 and TRBJ1-4, reads SQTIHQWPATLVQPVGSPLSLECTVEGTSNPNLYWYRQAAGRGLQLLFYSVGIGQISSEVPQNLSASRPQDRQFILSSKKLLLSDSGFYLCAWTPAGPNEKLFFGSGTQLSVL.

The V and J genes are TRBV4-3 and TRBJ1-3; D remains ambiguous. Germline CDR1 reads LGHNA; CDR2 reads YSLEER. Trimming pared 0 bases from V and 0 bases from J, leaving 9 bases between. The CDR3 covers 16 residues. The CDR3 sequence is CASSQDPWSSGNTIYF. CDR3 sequence (DNA): TGCGCCAGCAGCCAAGATCCGTGGAGCTCTGGAAACACCATATATTTT.

This clone was counted at least ten times. For the CDR3, the DNA is TGCGCCAGCAGCCCGCGACTAGGGATCTACAATGAGCAGTTCTTC. This translates into CASSPRLGIYNEQFF. The genes are TRBV4-3 and TRBJ2-1; a weak D match, TRBD2 (6 bases). The V gene's germline CDR1 is LGHNA and CDR2 YSLEER. V was clipped by 4 bases and J by 3 bases, with 13 bases between them. The CDR3 spans 15 residues.

This clone appeared a few times. The chain links TRBV7-9 to TRBJ1-2; the D gene is possibly TRBD1 (5 bases). V was pared by 4 bases and J by 4 bases, with 16 bases between. Germline V lookup: CDR1 SEHNR, CDR2 FQNEAQ (reference sequence). The CDR3 covers 15 residues. As DNA, the CDR3 is TGTGCCAGCAGCTCGGGGACTACAAGAGGCTATGGCTACACCTTC. This codes for CASSSGTTRGYGYTF.

The chain couples TRBV5-6 to TRBJ2-1; D remains ambiguous. Germline CDR1 and CDR2: SGHDT and YYEEEE. This CDR3 has 14 residues. V was trimmed by 4 bases and J by 9 bases, leaving 17 bases between them. The DNA for the CDR3 is TGTGCCAGCAGCCTAAACTCGGTTTTGCGTGAGCAGTTCTTC. Translating gives CASSLNSVLREQFF.

V is TRBV6-5 and J is TRBJ1-1; D uncertain. This CDR3 comprises 15 residues. Deletions cut 2 bases from V and 1 base from J, with 11 bases between. Germline CDR1 MNHEY, CDR2 SVGAGI. The CDR3 sequence: CASSYGEGWNTEAFF. The CDR3 DNA follows: TGTGCCAGCAGTTACGGGGAGGGATGGAACACTGAAGCTTTCTTT.

The rearrangement joins TRBV7-9 to TRBJ2-3; the match to TRBD2 covers 9 bases. From germline, CDR1 is SEHNR and CDR2 FQNEAQ (reference sequence). The CDR3 covers 16 residues. Trimming at V came to 5 bases and at J to 0 bases, leaving 6 bases not matched to a gene. CDR3 in DNA: TGTGCCAGCAGCCCAACCCTAGCGGGAAGCACAGATACGCAGTATTTT. It yields the protein CASSPTLAGSTDTQYF.

The chain recombines TRBV7-9 with TRBJ2-7; 8 bases are shared with TRBD1. CDR1 is SEHNR and CDR2 is FQNEAQ in the germline V gene (reference sequence). The CDR3 is made up of 16 amino acids. Trimming removed 0 bases from V and 3 bases from J; junction bases left unmatched: 7. Here the CDR3 DNA reads TGTGCCAGCAGCTTAGCCCCACAGGGGGTGAACTACGAGCAGTACTTC. As protein: CASSLAPQGVNYEQYF.

V gene TRBV6-4 combines with J gene TRBJ2-3; D is uncertain. There are 15 residues in the CDR3. Trimming took 4 bases from V and 0 from J, leaving 11 bases between them. The germline gives CDR1 MRHNA, CDR2 SNTAGT. DNA for the CDR3: TGTGCCAGCAGTGTAATCGGAGCTAGCACAGATACGCAGTATTTT. It encodes CASSVIGASTDTQYF.

J is TRBJ1-1 and V is TRBV29-1, with D maybe TRBD1 (6 bases). The CDR3 has 14 residues. Between the trimmed V and J ends, which lost 6 bases and 10 bases, there was a span of 24 bases. The germline CDR1 and CDR2 sequences are SQVTM and ANQGSEA. In DNA, the CDR3 is TGCAGCGTCGTATCCCTCGGGACACCAAAAGGAGCTTTCTTT. This sequence encodes CSVVSLGTPKGAFF.

The genes are TRBV13 and TRBJ1-1, with TRBD1 as a possible D gene (5 bases). The CDR3 runs 13 residues. CDR1 and CDR2 (germline): PRHDT, FYEKMQ (reference sequence). Trimming shortened V by 5 bases and J by 3 bases, and 10 bases separated the two germline ends. The CDR3 DNA follows: TGTGCCAGCAGCCCAGACAGAGACACTGAAGCTTTCTTT. Its translation: CASSPDRDTEAFF.

On this clone: The junction differs from germline at one of its ends, possibly a read error. This chain connects TRBV29-1 to TRBJ1-2, with D uncertain. Germline V gene data show CDR1 as SQVTM and CDR2 as ANQGSEA. The CDR3 is made up of 11 amino acids. CDR3 sequence (DNA): TGCAGCGTCGCTGAGAGGGCCCACCTCTCCTTC. It encodes CSVAERAHLSF.

The V and J genes are TRBV4-2 and TRBJ2-7, with D perhaps TRBD1 (5 bases). Germline V gene lookup returns CDR1 LGHNA and CDR2 YNFKEQ. V lost 1 base to trimming and J lost 0 bases, with 16 bases between them. This CDR3 is 17 amino acids long. As DNA, the CDR3 is TGTGCCAGCAGCCAAGGGCAGGGTGAGGCAAGCTCCTACGAGCAGTACTTC. This codes for CASSQGQGEASSYEQYF.

V gene TRBV27 combines with J gene TRBJ1-1; TRBD1 matches 7 bases. The trim removed 4 bases at V and 0 bases at J, leaving 5 bases unmatched. Germline-derived CDR1 and CDR2 are MNHEY and SMNVEV (reference sequence). The CDR3 is made up of 15 amino acids. CDR3 DNA sequence: TGTGCCAGCAGTTCCTCGGGACAGATGAACACTGAAGCTTTCTTT. Residues: CASSSSGQMNTEAFF.

CDR3: CASSQAGLAGQTGAQYF. DNA of the CDR3: TGCGCCAGCAGCCAAGCGGGCCTAGCGGGGCAGACTGGGGCCCAGTACTTC. The J gene is TRBJ2-5, the V gene TRBV4-3, with 9 bases that match TRBD2. V lost 1 base, J lost 9 bases, and 15 bases stayed unmatched. Germline lookup yields CDR1 LGHNA and CDR2 YSLEER. This CDR3 region has 17 residues.

The genes are TRBV9 and TRBJ2-1, with TRBD2 as a possible D gene (5 bases). This CDR3 has 17 amino acids. V gave up 0 bases and J gave up 0 bases, with 13 bases separating them. CDR1 is SGDLS, CDR2 YYNGEE, per germline. CDR3 residues: CASSVATGGSSYNEQFF. As DNA, the CDR3 is TGTGCCAGCAGCGTAGCTACTGGAGGAAGCTCCTACAATGAGCAGTTCTTC. Full variable domain (remainder filled in from reference TRBV9 and TRBJ2-1): DSGVTQTPKHLITATGQRVTLRCSPRSGDLSVYWYQQSLDQGLQFLIQYYNGEERAKGNILERFSAQQFPDLHSELNLSSLELGDSALYFCASSVATGGSSYNEQFFGPGTRLTVL.

This clone was observed once. The chain carries TRBV5-4 and TRBJ2-1, with a tentative D call TRBD1 (5 bases). This CDR3 has 13 residues. Germline CDR1 reads SGHNT; CDR2 reads YYREEE (reference sequence). The ends were cut back, 0 bases at V and 4 bases at J, with 5 bases in the middle. For the CDR3, the DNA is TGTGCCAGCAGCTTGGGACAGTACAATGAGCAGTTCTTC. This sequence encodes CASSLGQYNEQFF.

The chain carries TRBV15 and TRBJ1-1, with D perhaps TRBD1 (6 bases). Trimming pared 0 bases from V and 2 bases from J, leaving 16 bases between. CDR1 is LNHNV and CDR2 is YYDKDF in the germline V gene (reference sequence). The length of the CDR3 is 17 residues. The CDR3 sequence: CATSRDRGGRVNTEAFF. CDR3 bases: TGTGCCACCAGCAGAGATAGGGGGGGCAGGGTTAACACTGAAGCTTTCTTT.

This chain connects TRBV6-4 to TRBJ2-1, with TRBD1 as a possible D gene (5 bases). Germline CDR1 MRHNA, CDR2 SNTAGT. CDR3 size: 15 residues. Trimming took 0 bases from V and 6 from J, leaving 12 bases between them. As DNA, the CDR3 is TGTGCCAGCAGTGACTCGAATGCAGGGTCCAATGAGCAGTTCTTC. This codes for CASSDSNAGSNEQFF.